This record covers a single T cell receptor beta chain. No cognate antigen has been identified for it. No quality values exist for individual bases; no much larger clone is one base distant. CDR1 SGHRS and CDR2 YFSETQ are derived from the germline V gene. The CDR3, from cysteine to phenylalanine, totals 13 residues. The entry retains the CDR3 DNA only, 39 bases that are in frame from base 1. The V end gives up 8 bases and the J end 4 bases, leaving 7 bases in the junction not matched to a gene. This sample was included in a study of blood T cell repertoires in COVID-19 (dated by TCRdb to 2019 to 2021). Turning to the overall study: ImmuneRACE Cohort 3 recovered participants were defined by two consecutive negative NP/OP PCR tests, healthcare professional clearance, or symptom resolution. Collaborator samples came from the United States, Italy and Spain and covered acute and convalescent phases of COVID-19. The material from the prospective study consisted of cDNA or gDNA derived from T cells, B-cell-depleted T cells, or PBMCs. Subjects who had been exposed to COVID-19, were actively infected with it, or had recovered from it provided the deeply sampled blood TCRbeta repertoires that made up the dataset. A freely available public database, intended as a resource for researchers studying the immune response to SARS-CoV-2, is where the repertoires were released. Samples came from the ongoing ImmuneRACE study (first 160 participants) plus 1,254 subjects from 6 global collaborators. A de-identified subject ID, COVID-19 status, age in years and sex were almost always included in the sample metadata. Where available, HLA class I and class II types were obtained from metadata supplied by the sample provider rather than from assay-based typing.

Participants in the prospective study were aged about 18 to 95 years, lived in over 20 United States geographic areas, and enrolled through a virtual design. To assign participants to cohorts, the prospective study relied on clinical history that participants themselves reported in a screening survey and a study questionnaire. Each participant in the prospective study had whole blood, serum and a nasopharyngeal or oropharyngeal swab collected by mobile phlebotomists. Prospective study participants could optionally give additional blood draws and questionnaires over an approximately 2-month period. Before DNA extraction, blood samples from the prospective study were shipped at room temperature or frozen. The research as a whole found: The quantity of clinical and demographic metadata differed by source and by participant and was supplied without curation.

TCRbeta CDR3 regions were amplified from genomic DNA using the immunoSEQ Assay, a bias-controlled multiplex PCR. Processing in the source paper ran as follows. Nucleated cell counts per sample were estimated from amplification of reference gene primers within the assay. To quantify the absolute abundance of each unique TCRbeta CDR3 rearrangement, sequence reads were collapsed and filtered. Productive Simpson clonality was computed per sample as the square root of Simpson's diversity index over productive rearrangements. Sourced from immuneACCESS, this table was stored by TCRdb with only in-frame sequences that have V and J called. A share of the clones is absent; for the studies checked, an unresolved V gene accounts for under half, and the remainder has no known explanation. V and J calls and clone size come straight from that table; D and trimming were deduced from the DNA. Across this sample there are 250,000 to 300,000 clones, with around nine tenths seen only once. The leading ten clones occupy approximately 2% of the sample.

Recombination connected TRBV5-1 to TRBJ2-7, with 9 central nucleotides matching TRBD1. This sequence originates from a woman between 55 and 75 years old in a cohort exposed to, infected with or recovered from COVID-19 (not recorded which). The sequenced material came from PBMCs or T cells enriched from blood (not recorded which). The DNA reads TGCGCCAGTGCGGGACAGGGAAGATACGAGCAGTACTTC. The translation is CASAGQGRYEQYF.